The clone carrying this TCR beta chain was seen only a few times. Its antigen is currently unknown. This specimen belongs to a study of prognosis after radiotherapy for stage I lung cancer. Genomic DNA served as the source from which two-round multiplex PCR generated TCR beta CDR3 amplicons. First-round PCR employed TRBV- and TRBJ-specific primers for each gene. MiXCR, run by TCRdb on the multiplex PCR reads, gives a single entry per CDR3 protein. This sample has about 36,000 distinct CDR3 sequences, with around 34% found just once. CDR3 length: 12 amino acids. Trimming shortened V by 3 bases and J by 6 bases, and 8 bases separated the two germline ends. Per germline, CDR1 SGHNT and CDR2 YYREEE (reference sequence). Study-level points and caveats: Following stereotactic body radiation therapy, patients who went on to develop distant metastases had lower Shannon entropy.

Sample: PBMCs, taken before or after stereotactic body radiation therapy (not recorded which). The clonotype was recovered from a donor over 45 with non-small cell lung cancer. The chain carries TRBV5-4 and TRBJ2-3, with D unclear. The CDR3 is CASSWLGDTQYF. DNA for the CDR3: TGTGCCAGCAGCTGGCTAGGGGATACGCAGTATTTT.